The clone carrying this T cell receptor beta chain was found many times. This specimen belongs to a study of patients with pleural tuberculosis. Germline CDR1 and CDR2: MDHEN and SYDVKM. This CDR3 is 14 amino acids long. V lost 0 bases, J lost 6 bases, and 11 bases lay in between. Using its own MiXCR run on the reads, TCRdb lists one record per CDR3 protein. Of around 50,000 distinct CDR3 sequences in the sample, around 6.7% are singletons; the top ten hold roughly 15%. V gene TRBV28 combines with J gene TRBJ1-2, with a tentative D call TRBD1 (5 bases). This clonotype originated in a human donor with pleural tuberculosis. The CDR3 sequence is CASSLWGTGNGYTF. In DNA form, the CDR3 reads TGTGCCAGCAGTTTATGGGGGACGGGAAATGGCTACACCTTC.